These T cell receptor beta chains were read from a single sample in a study of blood T cell repertoires in COVID-19. Clones were sequenced by immunoSEQ multiplex PCR, and TCRdb holds only the in-frame ones, with some missing. The sample carries tens of thousands of clones, 70% to 85% recorded once. Sample: peripheral blood. The receptors shown here come from a man aged 80 or over with active COVID-19. Both conserved end residues are part of each CDR3. A D gene is named only where the DNA matches it firmly. Clone size is shown for a subset of rows, as once, few, many or a class of expanded clone.

TRBV5-6,few,TRBD1,TRBJ2-5,CASRGQQETQYF,TGTGCCAGCAGGGGACAGCAAGAGACCCAGTACTTC
TRBV5-4,.,.,TRBJ1-1,CASSRRGGPNTEAFF,TGTGCCAGCAGCCGACGGGGGGGGCCGAACACTGAAGCTTTCTTT
TRBV20-1,once,.,TRBJ1-6,CSGDQGRTLHF,TGCAGTGGAGACCAGGGGAGAACCCTCCACTTT
TRBV19,.,TRBD2,TRBJ2-7,CASSFGLAYEQYF,TGTGCCAGTAGTTTCGGACTAGCGTACGAGCAGTACTTC
TRBV7-8,.,TRBD2,TRBJ2-1,CASSLRLANEQFF,TGTGCCAGCAGCTTACGACTAGCCAATGAGCAGTTCTTC
TRBV19,.,.,TRBJ2-3,CVSSINGFSTDTQYF,TGTGTCAGTAGTATTAACGGGTTTAGCACAGATACGCAGTATTTT
TRBV7-2,.,TRBD2,TRBJ2-1,CASSWRREGLYEQFF,TGTGCCAGCAGTTGGAGGAGGGAGGGCCTCTATGAGCAGTTCTTC
TRBV2,.,.,TRBJ1-1,CASAYSFLQGRGEANTEAFF,TGTGCCAGCGCTTATAGCTTCCTTCAGGGCCGCGGGGAGGCAAACACTGAAGCTTTCTTT
TRBV12-3/TRBV12-4,.,.,TRBJ2-7,CASSLRQAFTISF,TGTGCCAGCAGTTTAAGGCAGGCCTTTACAATCAGCTTC
TRBV9,.,.,TRBJ2-1,CASSVRVASYNEQFF,TGTGCCAGCAGCGTAAGGGTAGCGTCGTACAATGAGCAGTTCTTC
TRBV12-5,once,.,TRBJ1-2,CASGLVSGSGAGYTF,TGTGCTAGTGGTTTGGTATCGGGGTCAGGGGCAGGCTACACCTTC
TRBV7-9,.,.,TRBJ1-3,CASSFGLGASGNTIYF,TGTGCCAGCAGCTTTGGTTTGGGGGCCTCTGGAAACACCATATATTTT
TRBV14,once,.,TRBJ1-6,CASSRDFYNSPLHF,TGTGCCAGCAGCCGGGACTTTTATAATTCACCCCTCCACTTT
TRBV7-2,.,TRBD1,TRBJ1-5,CASSLRTGSNQPQHF,TGTGCCAGCAGCCTCCGGACAGGTAGCAATCAGCCCCAGCATTTT
TRBV7-9,.,.,TRBJ1-4,CASSARTDNEKLFF,TGTGCCAGCAGCGCCAGGACAGATAATGAAAAACTGTTTTTT
TRBV16,.,.,TRBJ2-2,CASSRSVDRYTGELFF,TGTGCCAGCAGCCGATCAGTTGACAGATACACCGGGGAGCTGTTTTTT
TRBV6-6,.,TRBD2,TRBJ2-2,CASSPSGTSAYTGELFF,TGTGCCAGCAGTCCCTCCGGAACTAGCGCATACACCGGGGAGCTGTTTTTT
TRBV6-2/TRBV6-3,.,.,TRBJ2-3,CASSYLGGTQYF,TGTGCCAGCAGTTACCTGGGAGGAACGCAGTATTTT
TRBV5-4,.,TRBD1,TRBJ2-2,CASSFPGQGIGELFF,TGTGCCAGCAGCTTTCCGGGACAGGGTATCGGGGAGCTGTTTTTT
TRBV11-2,.,.,TRBJ2-5,CASSSRVDETQYF,TGTGCCAGCAGCTCACGGGTTGACGAGACCCAGTACTTC
TRBV29-1,.,.,TRBJ1-1,CSVDGSMNTEAFF,TGCAGCGTGGACGGGAGTATGAACACTGAAGCTTTCTTT
TRBV2,.,.,TRBJ1-5,CASSEKRNQPQHF,TGTGCCAGCAGTGAAAAGAGAAATCAGCCCCAGCATTTT
TRBV21-1,few,.,TRBJ2-7,CASSKGGLAGDLYEQYF,TGTGCCAGCAGCAAAGGGGGACTAGCGGGAGATCTGTACGAGCAGTACTTC
TRBV6-5,.,TRBD1,TRBJ2-7,CASSSGTGRGEQYF,TGTGCCAGCAGTTCAGGGACAGGACGGGGGGAGCAGTACTTC
TRBV10-1,.,TRBD1,TRBJ1-5,CASSESVDRGPYSNQPQHF,TGCGCCAGCAGTGAGTCGGTAGACAGGGGGCCCTATAGCAATCAGCCCCAGCATTTT
TRBV25-1,few,.,TRBJ1-5,CASSDNSRGSNQPQHF,TGTGCCAGCAGTGATAATTCTCGAGGGAGCAATCAGCCCCAGCATTTT
TRBV7-9,.,.,TRBJ2-5,CASSLAGGTQYF,TGTGCCAGCAGCTTAGCAGGGGGAACCCAGTACTTC
TRBV7-2,.,TRBD2,TRBJ2-5,CASSLSLAGVGTQYF,TGTGCCAGCAGCTTATCACTAGCGGGGGTGGGGACCCAGTACTTC
TRBV28,.,TRBD1,TRBJ2-7,CASRKDRGQYEQYF,TGTGCCAGCAGGAAGGACAGGGGGCAATACGAGCAGTACTTC
TRBV24-1,.,.,TRBJ2-2,CATSPGANTGELFF,TGTGCCACCAGTCCGGGGGCGAACACCGGGGAGCTGTTTTTT